The 3 T cell receptor beta chains given below trace back to one sample, sequenced in a study of CD8 T cells in ankylosing spondylitis. From the 5' RACE reads, TCRdb called clonotypes with MiXCR, one entry per CDR3 protein. Among approximately 300,000 distinct CDR3 sequences listed, 15% to 20% were seen once. Material for sequencing was blood, either unsorted or a sorted T cell fraction (not recorded which). The receptors here all came from a male donor with ankylosing spondylitis or in good health (not recorded which).

Only a few counts were recorded for this clonotype. The V gene is TRBV20-1, the J gene TRBJ2-7, with 11 bases identical to TRBD2. CDR1 DFQATT and CDR2 SNEGSKA come from the germline V gene (reference sequence). The CDR3 covers 15 residues. V lost 8 bases and J lost 2; bases outside the gene matches: 11. CDR3 coding DNA: TGCAGTACCGGACGTCCGGGACTAGCGGCCTACGAGCAGTACGTC. It yields the protein CSTGRPGLAAYEQYV.

The chain joins TRBV5-1 to TRBJ2-2; the D is unclear. CDR3 size: 13 residues. The germline gives CDR1 SGHRS, CDR2 YFSETQ. V was cut by 4 bases and J by 0 bases, with 4 bases left in between. The CDR3 sequence: CASSIPNTGELFF. CDR3 in DNA: TGCGCCAGCAGCATCCCGAACACCGGGGAGCTGTTTTTT.

The chain combines TRBV6-1 with TRBJ2-3, with TRBD2 identical over 10 bases. Germline V gene sequence: CDR1 MNHNS, CDR2 SASEGT. Trimming at V came to 5 bases and at J to 6 bases, leaving 20 bases not matched to a gene. The CDR3 totals 19 residues. Here the CDR3 DNA reads TGTGCCAGCAGTCCTCAGAACCCGAGCGGGAGGGTCTTGGCTGATACGCAGTATTTT. It codes for CASSPQNPSGRVLADTQYF.